Listed below are T cell receptor beta chains from one sample, sequenced in a study of cytomegalovirus exposure and HLA in healthy donors. Libraries were prepared by immunoSEQ multiplex PCR; TCRdb keeps only in-frame clonotypes and omits some of them. The sample has 120,000 or so clones, about 91% seen once. The sample comprised PBMCs. The receptor source for this set is a woman younger than 35 in good health and CMV-seronegative. CDR3s include the opening cysteine and the closing phenylalanine or tryptophan. A D gene is named only where the DNA matches it firmly. Some rows mark clone size as missing; the rest say once, few, many or name a class of expanded clone.

j_gene,d_gene,v_gene,abundance,CDR3aa,CDR3nt
TRBJ2-7,NA,TRBV10-3,NA,CAISESGGRVTYEQYF,TGTGCCATCAGTGAGTCTGGGGGCAGGGTAACCTACGAGCAGTACTTC
TRBJ2-1,TRBD2,TRBV6-5,NA,CASSYSGLAGNEQFF,TGTGCCAGCAGTTACTCCGGACTAGCGGGGAATGAGCAGTTCTTC
TRBJ2-2,NA,TRBV15,NA,CATSRDIETGELFF,TGTGCCACCAGCAGAGATATAGAGACCGGGGAGCTGTTTTTT
TRBJ1-2,NA,TRBV6-4,NA,CASSATITRDSYGYTF,TGTGCCAGCAGTGCCACTATTACCAGGGATTCCTATGGCTACACCTTC
TRBJ2-7,NA,TRBV5-6,few,CASSLDRVYEQYF,TGTGCCAGCAGCTTGGATAGAGTCTACGAGCAGTACTTC
TRBJ2-5,NA,TRBV11-2,many,CASSSSGGSRETQYF,TGTGCCAGCAGCTCCAGTGGGGGGAGTCGGGAGACCCAGTACTTC
TRBJ2-5,TRBD1,TRBV27,NA,CASSLSQGAEETQYF,TGTGCCAGCAGTTTATCACAGGGGGCGGAGGAGACCCAGTACTTC
TRBJ2-7,TRBD1,TRBV25-1,NA,CASRTGKGFYEQYF,TGTGCCAGCAGGACAGGGAAAGGGTTTTACGAGCAGTACTTC
TRBJ1-3,NA,TRBV29-1,NA,CSAQGNGNTIYF,TGCAGCGCCCAGGGGAATGGAAACACCATATATTTT
TRBJ1-2,NA,TRBV5-4,NA,CASSPGGVNYGYTF,TGTGCCAGCAGCCCCGGGGGTGTTAACTATGGCTACACCTTC
TRBJ1-3,NA,TRBV5-1,NA,CASSLESGTGNTIYF,TGCGCCAGCAGCTTGGAATCAGGGACTGGAAACACCATATATTTT
TRBJ2-7,NA,TRBV7-8,few,CASSWLSGPLSYEQYF,TGTGCCAGCAGCTGGCTTAGCGGCCCTCTCTCCTACGAGCAGTACTTC
TRBJ1-5,TRBD1,TRBV6-5,few,CASGYSQGATQHF,TGTGCCAGCGGATATTCACAGGGGGCGACCCAGCATTTT
TRBJ2-3,NA,TRBV27,NA,CASSLYVGATDTQYF,TGTGCCAGCAGTTTATATGTGGGGGCCACAGATACGCAGTATTTT
TRBJ2-2,TRBD1,TRBV27,once,CASSLTGGQGAGELFF,TGTGCCAGCAGTTTAACGGGGGGACAGGGGGCCGGGGAGCTGTTTTTT
TRBJ2-7,NA,TRBV2,once,CASSELGERYEQYF,TGTGCCAGCAGTGAACTAGGTGAGCGCTACGAGCAGTACTTC
TRBJ2-1,TRBD1,TRBV10-2,few,CASRGTGGNEQFF,TGCGCCAGCAGGGGGACAGGGGGAAACGAGCAGTTCTTC
TRBJ2-1,TRBD1,TRBV11-2,NA,CASVLQGGMDEQFF,TGTGCCAGCGTTCTACAGGGGGGTATGGATGAGCAGTTCTTC
TRBJ1-5,TRBD1,TRBV28,NA,CASSSPDRASQPQHF,TGTGCCAGCAGTTCCCCTGACAGGGCGAGTCAGCCCCAGCATTTT
TRBJ1-2,NA,TRBV6-6,NA,CASSSNPGSPFGYTF,TGTGCCAGCAGTTCAAATCCAGGGTCCCCCTTTGGCTACACCTTC
TRBJ2-5,TRBD2,TRBV29-1,NA,CSVSGGTQETQYF,TGCAGCGTTAGCGGGGGGACACAAGAGACCCAGTACTTC
TRBJ1-6,NA,TRBV28,NA,CASSLTWWYGDTSNSPLHF,TGTGCCAGCAGTTTGACGTGGTGGTATGGGGACACTTCTAATTCACCCCTCCACTTT
TRBJ1-2,TRBD1,TRBV28,NA,CASSFPDRGNYGYTF,TGTGCCAGCAGTTTCCCCGACAGGGGCAACTATGGCTACACCTTC
TRBJ1-4,NA,TRBV2,few,CASMSGVKEKLFF,TGTGCCAGTATGTCGGGAGTTAAAGAAAAACTGTTTTTT
TRBJ2-1,TRBD1,TRBV6-6,NA,CATSSDRDRQFF,TGTGCCACATCATCAGACCGGGACAGGCAGTTCTTC
TRBJ2-5,NA,TRBV5-1,NA,CASSPARNPRETQYF,TGCGCCAGCAGCCCGGCCCGTAATCCTAGAGAGACCCAGTACTTC
TRBJ2-3,NA,TRBV7-6,NA,CASSFGAGNTQYF,TGTGCCAGCAGCTTCGGGGCGGGGAATACGCAGTATTTT
TRBJ1-2,NA,TRBV7-9,NA,CASTLGGAGGYTF,TGTGCCAGCACCCTGGGGGGTGCGGGGGGCTACACCTTC
TRBJ1-1,NA,TRBV28,NA,CASSLIASKAFF,TGTGCCAGCAGTTTAATAGCTAGTAAGGCTTTCTTT
TRBJ2-5,TRBD1,TRBV28,once,CASSITGTGLKETQYF,TGTGCCAGCAGTATTACCGGGACAGGGTTAAAGGAGACCCAGTACTTC
TRBJ2-1,TRBD1,TRBV28,once,CATTTGGSYNEQFF,TGTGCCACAACGACAGGGGGCTCCTACAATGAGCAGTTCTTC
TRBJ2-7,TRBD1,TRBV6-1,NA,CASSELRTGAHEQYF,TGTGCCAGCAGTGAACTGAGGACAGGGGCGCACGAGCAGTACTTC
TRBJ2-3,TRBD1,TRBV10-1,NA,CASSDLGTGRADTQYF,TGCGCCAGCAGTGACCTCGGGACAGGGAGGGCAGATACGCAGTATTTT
TRBJ2-2,NA,TRBV21-1,NA,CASSRQDTGELFF,TGTGCCAGCAGCCGACAGGACACCGGGGAGCTGTTTTTT
TRBJ2-1,NA,TRBV28,NA,CASSLTGWSNEQFF,TGTGCCAGCAGTTTAACGGGTTGGTCCAATGAGCAGTTCTTC
TRBJ2-1,NA,TRBV5-1,once,CASSLILVHPSYNEQFF,TGCGCCAGCAGCCTGATACTAGTTCACCCCTCCTACAATGAGCAGTTCTTC
TRBJ2-1,NA,TRBV2,once,CASKQGTRNEQFF,TGTGCCAGCAAACAGGGCACCCGTAATGAGCAGTTCTTC
TRBJ1-1,NA,TRBV14,NA,CASARVNTEAFF,TGTGCCAGCGCCCGGGTTAACACTGAAGCTTTCTTT
TRBJ2-5,TRBD2,TRBV27,few,CASRGLAGVPQETQYF,TGTGCCAGCAGAGGACTAGCGGGGGTCCCCCAAGAGACCCAGTACTTC
TRBJ1-3,NA,TRBV4-3,NA,CASSRSENSGNTIYF,TGCGCCAGCAGTCGTAGTGAAAACTCTGGAAACACCATATATTTT
TRBJ1-2,NA,TRBV5-4,NA,CASSPDGDYGYTF,TGTGCCAGCAGCCCCGACGGAGACTATGGCTACACCTTC
TRBJ2-5,NA,TRBV4-1,NA,CASSQGGDIDQYF,TGCGCCAGCAGCCAAGGGGGCGACATTGACCAGTACTTC
TRBJ2-6,TRBD1,TRBV28,NA,CASSSGTGVTGANVLTF,TGTGCCAGCAGTTCCGGGACAGGGGTTACCGGGGCCAACGTCCTGACTTTC
TRBJ1-1,TRBD1,TRBV6-5,NA,CASSYSGGDTEAFF,TGTGCCAGCAGTTACTCAGGGGGCGACACTGAAGCTTTCTTT
TRBJ2-2,NA,TRBV7-7,NA,CASSLFSTDTGELFF,TGTGCCAGCAGCTTATTCTCGACAGACACCGGGGAGCTGTTTTTT
TRBJ1-6,NA,TRBV7-9,NA,CASSPDGLNSPLHF,TGTGCCAGCAGCCCGGATGGGCTTAATTCACCCCTCCACTTT
TRBJ2-3,NA,TRBV5-6,NA,CASSSGKFGASDTQYF,TGTGCCAGCAGCTCGGGAAAATTTGGCGCCAGCGATACGCAGTATTTT
TRBJ1-1,NA,TRBV5-6,NA,CASSLMGLATEAFF,TGTGCCAGCAGCTTGATGGGCTTGGCCACTGAAGCTTTCTTT
TRBJ1-6,TRBD1,TRBV5-1,NA,CASSLAVGQGLDGPLHF,TGCGCCAGCAGCTTGGCCGTTGGACAGGGCCTTGATGGACCCCTCCACTTT
TRBJ1-1,NA,TRBV4-1,NA,CASEEGYAFGGSGNTEAFF,TGCGCCAGTGAGGAGGGGTACGCGTTCGGGGGGTCAGGAAACACTGAAGCTTTCTTT
TRBJ1-5,NA,TRBV28,NA,CASSPPGGLRQPQHF,TGTGCCAGCAGTCCCCCGGGGGGCCTAAGACAGCCCCAGCATTTT
TRBJ2-3,NA,TRBV28,NA,CASSLWSSGTDTQYF,TGTGCCAGCAGTTTGTGGAGCTCAGGCACAGATACGCAGTATTTT
TRBJ1-1,NA,TRBV27,NA,CASSRTVNTEAFF,TGTGCCAGCAGTCGAACAGTGAACACTGAAGCTTTCTTT
TRBJ1-3,NA,TRBV6-5,NA,CASRDTGWGNTIYF,TGTGCCAGCAGGGACACAGGGTGGGGAAACACCATATATTTT
TRBJ1-3,NA,TRBV4-3,NA,CASSQDPGSGNTIYF,TGCGCCAGCAGCCAAGACCCAGGTTCTGGAAACACCATATATTTT
TRBJ2-3,TRBD2,TRBV5-1,NA,CASSLGLAGATDTQYF,TGCGCCAGCAGCTTGGGCCTAGCGGGAGCCACAGATACGCAGTATTTT
TRBJ2-1,TRBD1,TRBV11-2,NA,CASSPDRGANEQFF,TGTGCCAGCAGCCCCGACAGGGGAGCGAATGAGCAGTTCTTC
TRBJ1-3,NA,TRBV10-3,NA,CAISDPTLNAGNTIYF,TGTGCCATCAGTGATCCCACTCTGAACGCTGGAAACACCATATATTTT
TRBJ1-3,NA,TRBV6-5,NA,CASSYSNRVGGNTIYF,TGTGCCAGCAGTTACTCGAACAGGGTGGGAGGAAACACCATATATTTT